This TCR beta chain was identified during a study of technical replicates of blood from a few donors. CDR1 is PRHDT, CDR2 FYEKMQ, per germline (reference sequence). With 4 bases removed from V and 2 bases from J, the gap between germline ends came to 10 bases. The CDR3 length is 14 residues. Some clones are missing from TCRdb's copy, which holds only in-frame ones; the method was immunoSEQ multiplex PCR. This sample has 50,000 to 70,000 clones; just under 95% occur once, and the top ten carry 4.2%. This TCR derives from a human donor in good health. Some clones in this sample may be carry-over from other donors' samples. V usage is TRBV13 and J usage is TRBJ2-3, with a tentative D call TRBD1 (6 bases). Material: PBMCs. The CDR3 nucleotides read TGTGCCAGCAGCTCCGGGACAACCACAGATACGCAGTATTTT. As protein: CASSSGTTTDTQYF.